A selection of T cell receptor beta chains follows, all from one sample in a study of CD8 T cells in ankylosing spondylitis. TCRdb fed the 5' RACE reads into MiXCR, producing one record per CDR3 protein. The sample carries 35,000 or so distinct CDR3 sequences, 15% to 20% recorded once. The sequencing input was blood. The receptors shown here come from a male donor with ankylosing spondylitis or in good health (not recorded which). CDR3s include the opening cysteine and the closing phenylalanine or tryptophan. A D gene is named only where the DNA matches it firmly. A row's size may be missing; if present it is once, few, many or a size class.

>TRBD2|TRBJ2-3|15|few|TRBV5-1
CASSWGTSYADTQYF
TGCGCCAGCAGCTGGGGGACTAGCTATGCAGATACGCAGTATTTT
>.|TRBJ2-1|16|few|TRBV20-1
CSAISRKGRVYNEQFF
TGCAGTGCTATTTCACGTAAGGGAAGGGTCTACAATGAGCAGTTCTTC
>TRBD1|TRBJ2-5|14|.|TRBV2
CASNPGQGFETQYF
TGTGCCAGCAACCCGGGACAGGGATTTGAGACCCAGTACTTC
>.|TRBJ1-4|13|.|TRBV6-1
CASSESSYEKLFF
TGTGCCAGCAGTGAATCAAGCTATGAAAAACTGTTTTTT
>.|TRBJ2-3|14|.|TRBV5-1
CASSPSDSTDTQYF
TGCGCCAGCAGCCCTAGCGATAGCACAGATACGCAGTATTTT
>.|TRBJ1-5|13|.|TRBV28
CASRWVSNQPQHF
TGTGCCAGCAGATGGGTTTCCAATCAGCCCCAGCATTTT
>.|TRBJ2-1|13|.|TRBV14
CASSQQINNEQFF
TGTGCCAGCAGCCAGCAGATTAACAATGAGCAGTTCTTC
>.|TRBJ2-1|11|.|TRBV25-1
CASSEFNEQFF
TGTGCCAGCAGTGAATTTAATGAGCAGTTCTTC
>.|TRBJ1-1|11|.|TRBV20-1
CSASLHTEAFF
TGCAGTGCTAGCTTACACACTGAAGCTTTCTTT
>.|TRBJ2-4|17|.|TRBV2
CASSERGTALAKNIQYF
TGTGCCAGCAGTGAAAGGGGAACAGCCTTAGCCAAAAACATTCAGTACTTC
>.|TRBJ1-2|14|.|TRBV7-2
CASSSLVGFYGYTF
TGTGCCAGCAGCTCCTTAGTGGGCTTCTATGGCTACACCTTC
>.|TRBJ2-5|12|.|TRBV30
CAWNDGEETQYF
TGTGCCTGGAATGACGGAGAAGAGACCCAGTACTTC
>.|TRBJ2-1|12|many|TRBV7-2
CASSFRGREQFF
TGTGCCAGCAGCTTCAGGGGGAGGGAGCAGTTCTTC
>.|TRBJ2-7|13|few|TRBV3-1
CASRKASSYEQYF
TGTGCCAGCCGTAAGGCGAGCTCCTACGAGCAGTACTTC
>TRBD1|TRBJ1-1|16|once|TRBV4-3
CASSHRTGRKGTEAFF
TGCGCCAGCAGCCACCGGACAGGGCGGAAAGGCACTGAAGCTTTCTTT
>TRBD2|TRBJ2-3|16|.|TRBV14
CASSQSGGGDTDTQYF
TGTGCCAGCAGCCAATCCGGCGGGGGGGACACAGATACGCAGTATTTT
>.|TRBJ2-1|14|.|TRBV4-2
CASSHNDRPDEQFF
TGTGCCAGCAGCCACAATGACAGGCCGGATGAGCAGTTCTTC
>.|TRBJ1-4|15|.|TRBV12-3/TRBV12-4
CASSFYRATNEKLFF
TGTGCCAGCAGTTTCTATAGGGCAACTAATGAAAAACTGTTTTTT
>.|TRBJ1-1|14|medium-sized|TRBV12-3/TRBV12-4
CASSSYRGNTEAFF
TGTGCCAGCAGTTCATATAGGGGGAACACTGAAGCTTTCTTT
>.|TRBJ1-6|14|few|TRBV12-3/TRBV12-4
CASRVTGRGSPLHF
TGTGCCAGCAGGGTCACAGGGAGGGGCTCACCCCTCCACTTT
>.|TRBJ1-6|12|few|TRBV28
CASRDQNSPLHF
TGTGCCAGCAGGGATCAGAATTCACCCCTCCACTTT
>TRBD2|TRBJ2-1|16|.|TRBV7-6
CASSPTLLAGYNEQFF
TGTGCCAGCAGCCCTACGCTCCTAGCGGGATACAATGAGCAGTTCTTC
>.|TRBJ1-5|12|few|TRBV29-1
CSVGQLDQPQHF
TGCAGCGTTGGGCAGTTGGATCAGCCCCAGCATTTT
>.|TRBJ1-2|15|.|TRBV5-5
CASSSGGTRAYGYTF
TGTGCCAGCAGCTCTGGGGGGACCCGGGCCTATGGCTACACCTTC
>.|TRBJ2-2|15|.|TRBV7-2
CASSPAQGSAGELFF
TGTGCCAGCAGCCCCGCGCAGGGCAGCGCCGGGGAGCTGTTTTTT
>.|TRBJ2-1|17|.|TRBV28
CASSLSIQRKPYNEQFF
TGTGCCAGCAGTTTATCTATCCAGCGGAAACCCTACAATGAGCAGTTCTTC
>.|TRBJ1-4|13|few|TRBV20-1
CSAQRGFGEKLFF
TGCAGTGCCCAACGGGGGTTCGGAGAAAAACTGTTTTTT
>.|TRBJ2-2|15|.|TRBV25-1
CASSEWRRGTGELFF
TGTGCCAGCAGTGAATGGAGAAGGGGAACCGGGGAGCTGTTTTTT